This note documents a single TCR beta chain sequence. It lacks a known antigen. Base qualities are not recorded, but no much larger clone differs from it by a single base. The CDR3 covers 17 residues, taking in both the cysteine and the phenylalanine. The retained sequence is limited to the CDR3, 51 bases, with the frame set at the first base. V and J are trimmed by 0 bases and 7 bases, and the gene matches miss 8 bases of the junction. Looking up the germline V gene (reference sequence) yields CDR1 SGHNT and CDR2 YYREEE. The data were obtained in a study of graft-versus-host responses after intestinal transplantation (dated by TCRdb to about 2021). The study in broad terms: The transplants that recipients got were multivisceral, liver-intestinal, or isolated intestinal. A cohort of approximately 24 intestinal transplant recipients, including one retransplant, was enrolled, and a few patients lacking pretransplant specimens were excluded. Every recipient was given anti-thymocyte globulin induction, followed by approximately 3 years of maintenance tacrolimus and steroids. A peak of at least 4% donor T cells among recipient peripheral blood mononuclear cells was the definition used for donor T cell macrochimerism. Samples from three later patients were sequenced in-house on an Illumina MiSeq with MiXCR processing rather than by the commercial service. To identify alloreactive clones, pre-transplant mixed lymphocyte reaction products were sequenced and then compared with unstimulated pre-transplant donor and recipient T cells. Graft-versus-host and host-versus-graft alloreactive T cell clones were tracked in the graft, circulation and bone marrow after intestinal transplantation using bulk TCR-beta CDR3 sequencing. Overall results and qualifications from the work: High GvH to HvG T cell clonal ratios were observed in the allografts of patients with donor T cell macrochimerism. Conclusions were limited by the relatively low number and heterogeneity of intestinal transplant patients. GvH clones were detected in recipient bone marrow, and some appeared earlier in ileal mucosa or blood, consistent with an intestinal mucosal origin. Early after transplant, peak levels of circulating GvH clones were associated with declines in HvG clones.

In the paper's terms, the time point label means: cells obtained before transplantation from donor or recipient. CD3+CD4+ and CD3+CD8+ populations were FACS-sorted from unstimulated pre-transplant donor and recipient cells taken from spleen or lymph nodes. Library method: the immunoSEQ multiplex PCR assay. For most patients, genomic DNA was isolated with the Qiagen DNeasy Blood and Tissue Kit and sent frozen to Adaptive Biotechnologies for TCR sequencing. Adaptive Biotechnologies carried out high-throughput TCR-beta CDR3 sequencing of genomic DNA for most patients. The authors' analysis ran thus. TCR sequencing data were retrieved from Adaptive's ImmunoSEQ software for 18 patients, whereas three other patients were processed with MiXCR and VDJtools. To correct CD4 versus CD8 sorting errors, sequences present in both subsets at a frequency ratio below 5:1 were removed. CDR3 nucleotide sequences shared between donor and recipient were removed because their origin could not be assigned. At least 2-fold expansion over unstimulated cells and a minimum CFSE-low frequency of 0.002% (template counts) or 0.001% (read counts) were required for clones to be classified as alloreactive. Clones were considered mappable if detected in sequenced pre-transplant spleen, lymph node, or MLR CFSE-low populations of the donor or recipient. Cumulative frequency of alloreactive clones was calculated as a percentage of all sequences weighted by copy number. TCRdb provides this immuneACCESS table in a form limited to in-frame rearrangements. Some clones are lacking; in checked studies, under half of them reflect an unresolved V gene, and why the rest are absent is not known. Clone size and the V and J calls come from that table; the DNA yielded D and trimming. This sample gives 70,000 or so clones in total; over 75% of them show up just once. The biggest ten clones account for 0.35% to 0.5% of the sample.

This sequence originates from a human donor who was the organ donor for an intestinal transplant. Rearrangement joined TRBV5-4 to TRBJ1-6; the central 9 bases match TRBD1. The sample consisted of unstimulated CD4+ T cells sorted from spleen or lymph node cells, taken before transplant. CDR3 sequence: CASSLAPQGAGNSPLHF. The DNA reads TGTGCCAGCAGCTTGGCTCCACAGGGGGCCGGGAATTCACCCCTCCACTTT.